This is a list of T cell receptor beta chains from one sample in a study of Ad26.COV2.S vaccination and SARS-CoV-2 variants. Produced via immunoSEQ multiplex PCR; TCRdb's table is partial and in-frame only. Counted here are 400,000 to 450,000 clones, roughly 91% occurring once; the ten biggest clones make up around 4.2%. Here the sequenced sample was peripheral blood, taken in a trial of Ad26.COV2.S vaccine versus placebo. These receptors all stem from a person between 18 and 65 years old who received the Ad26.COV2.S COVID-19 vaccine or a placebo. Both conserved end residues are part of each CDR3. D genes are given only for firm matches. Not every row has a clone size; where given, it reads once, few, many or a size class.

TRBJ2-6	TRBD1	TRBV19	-	CASSTLTGAGANVLTF	TGTGCCAGTAGTACCTTGACAGGGGCTGGGGCCAACGTCCTGACTTTC
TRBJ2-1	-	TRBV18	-	CASSPRVDNEQFF	TGTGCCAGCTCACCACGTGTAGACAATGAGCAGTTCTTC
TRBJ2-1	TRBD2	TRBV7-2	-	CASSLAVGGPYNEQFF	TGTGCCAGCAGCTTAGCGGTGGGAGGGCCCTACAATGAGCAGTTCTTC
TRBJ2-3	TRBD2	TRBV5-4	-	CASSLVSGRSTDTQYF	TGTGCCAGCAGCCTAGTCAGCGGGAGGAGCACAGATACGCAGTATTTT
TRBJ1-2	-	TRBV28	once	CASRVFDYGYTF	TGTGCCAGCAGGGTTTTTGACTATGGCTACACCTTC
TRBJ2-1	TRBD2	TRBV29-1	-	CSVEGPPGLASNEQFF	TGCAGCGTTGAAGGCCCGCCCGGACTAGCGAGTAATGAGCAGTTCTTC
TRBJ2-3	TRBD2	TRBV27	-	CASSPGGGPSTDTQYF	TGTGCCAGCAGTCCGGGGGGAGGACCCTCCACAGATACGCAGTATTTT
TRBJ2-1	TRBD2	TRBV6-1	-	CASSELGLANEQFF	TGTGCCAGCAGTGAACTCGGACTAGCCAATGAGCAGTTCTTC
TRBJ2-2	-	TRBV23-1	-	CASSQSPPANTGELFF	TGCGCCAGCAGTCAATCGCCTCCCGCGAACACCGGGGAGCTGTTTTTT
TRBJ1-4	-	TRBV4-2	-	CASSQDQEGRGATNEKLFF	TGTGCCAGCAGCCAAGATCAAGAGGGGCGCGGAGCAACTAATGAAAAACTGTTTTTT
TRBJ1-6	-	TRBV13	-	CASSLEANSPLHF	TGTGCCAGCAGCCTTGAGGCGAATTCACCCCTCCACTTT
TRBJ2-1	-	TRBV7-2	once	CASSLRLGAFPQFF	TGTGCCAGCAGCTTAAGGCTGGGGGCTTTTCCCCAGTTCTTC
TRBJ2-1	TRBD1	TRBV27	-	CASSDAGGGNEQFF	TGTGCCAGCAGTGATGCAGGGGGTGGGAATGAGCAGTTCTTC
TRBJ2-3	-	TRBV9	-	CASARAPDTQYF	TGTGCCAGCGCGAGGGCCCCAGATACGCAGTATTTT
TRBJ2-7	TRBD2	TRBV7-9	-	CASSQTSGISYEQYF	TGTGCCAGCAGCCAAACTAGCGGGATCTCCTACGAGCAGTACTTC
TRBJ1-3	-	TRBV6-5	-	CASAEGNSGNTIYF	TGTGCCAGCGCGGAAGGAAACTCTGGAAACACCATATATTTT
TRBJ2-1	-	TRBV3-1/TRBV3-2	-	CASSHAALSLFNEQFF	TGTGCCAGCAGCCATGCCGCTCTGTCCCTATTCAATGAGCAGTTCTTC
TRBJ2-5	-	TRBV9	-	CASSTMQGGQETQYF	TGTGCCAGCAGCACCATGCAGGGGGGCCAGGAGACCCAGTACTTC
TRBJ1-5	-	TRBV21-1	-	CANSHVPRRTDQPQHF	TGTGCCAACTCGCATGTCCCCAGGCGAACCGATCAGCCCCAGCATTTT
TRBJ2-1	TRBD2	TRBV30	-	CAWDPAGANEQFF	TGTGCCTGGGACCCCGCGGGAGCGAATGAGCAGTTCTTC
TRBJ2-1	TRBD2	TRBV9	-	CASSRTSGGVYNEQFF	TGTGCCAGCAGCAGGACTAGCGGAGGGGTCTACAATGAGCAGTTCTTC
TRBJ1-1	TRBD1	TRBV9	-	CASSKDRGQAFF	TGTGCCAGCAGCAAAGACAGGGGGCAAGCTTTCTTT
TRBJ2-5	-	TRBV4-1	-	CASSQERQRQETQYF	TGCGCCAGCAGCCAGGAAAGACAGAGGCAAGAGACCCAGTACTTC
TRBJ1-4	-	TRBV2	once	CASRGDDEKLFF	TGTGCCAGCAGAGGGGATGATGAAAAACTGTTTTTT
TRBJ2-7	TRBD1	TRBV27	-	CASSLRTGGAMGRYEQYF	TGTGCCAGCAGTTTACGGACAGGGGGCGCGATGGGGAGATACGAGCAGTACTTC
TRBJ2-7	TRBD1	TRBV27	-	CASRTGRYEQYF	TGTGCCAGCCGGACAGGGCGCTACGAGCAGTACTTC
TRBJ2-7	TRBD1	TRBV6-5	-	CASVPGQGFEQYF	TGTGCCAGCGTACCGGGACAGGGGTTCGAGCAGTACTTC
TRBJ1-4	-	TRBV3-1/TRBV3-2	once	CASSQETGGLNEKLFF	TGTGCCAGCAGCCAAGAGACGGGGGGTCTGAATGAAAAACTGTTTTTT
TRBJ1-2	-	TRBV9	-	CASRGLGYGYTF	TGTGCCAGTCGGGGGCTAGGATATGGCTACACCTTC
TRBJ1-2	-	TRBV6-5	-	CAGSPRAFNYGYTF	TGTGCCGGGTCGCCCAGGGCATTTAACTATGGCTACACCTTC
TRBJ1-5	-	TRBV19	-	CASIGRSNQPQHF	TGTGCCAGTATTGGCCGCAGCAATCAGCCCCAGCATTTT